The subject of this entry is one T cell receptor beta chain. Its target is unknown. CDR3 length equals 13 residues. The V end was cut by 0 bases, the J end by 8 bases, with 8 bases between. The V gene's germline CDR1 is MNHNY and CDR2 SVGAGI (reference sequence). The repertoire was sequenced with immunoSEQ multiplex PCR; TCRdb's copy has only in-frame clones and lacks some. The sample holds fewer than 90,000 clones, approximately 85% seen once. This sample is drawn from a study of OX40 agonist ivuxolimab in advanced cancers. Study at large: Anti-PD-1, anti-PD-L1 or anti-CTLA-4 therapy given earlier was allowed, and roughly 38% had some.

With baseline, cycle 4 day 1, and cycle 7 day 1 as timepoints, blood was sampled. Study-wide results and caveats: Researchers report that CD8+ T cells had, on average, more expanded clones than CD4+. CD4+ and CD8+ blood T cells expanded clonally by week 6 at 0.1 to 3.0 mg/kg.

Source: CD4+ or CD8+ T cells sorted from blood, taken in a trial of the OX40 agonist ivuxolimab. The chain carries TRBV6-6 and TRBJ2-4; D is ambiguous. The sequence derives from an adult with an advanced solid tumor such as melanoma, head and neck, liver or kidney cancer. The CDR3 is CASSYSFGHIQYF. The CDR3 DNA is TGTGCCAGCAGTTACTCGTTTGGACACATTCAGTACTTC.